This T cell receptor beta chain came from a study of T cells in Graves' hyperthyroidism and ophthalmopathy. In germline, CDR1 is SGDLS, CDR2 YYNGEE. Trimming removed 5 bases at V and 9 bases at J, with 8 bases between. The CDR3 length is 10 residues. Researchers amplified the TCR beta CDR3 regions from RNA transcripts. RT-PCR in the first round (using the HTBI primer set) targeted the TCR CDR3. TCRdb re-called the multiplex PCR reads with MiXCR, one entry per CDR3 protein. In the table there are about 380,000 distinct CDR3 sequences, roughly 18% of which are singletons. This clonotype has only a few counts.

This clonotype was obtained from a young man with Graves' ophthalmopathy. The sample consisted of blood. The chain employs TRBV9 and TRBJ1-2; D remains ambiguous. CDR3 amino acids: CASRSASYTF. Here the CDR3 DNA reads TGTGCCAGCAGGTCGGCGAGCTACACCTTC.